Each of the 15 T cell receptor beta chains below was sequenced from the same sample in a study of technical replicates of blood from several donors. Produced via immunoSEQ multiplex PCR; TCRdb's table is partial and in-frame only. The sample records about 16,000 clones, just under 90% being singletons. Sequences were obtained from PBMCs. The receptors derive from a human donor in good health.

This sequence joins TRBV5-1 and TRBJ2-3; 7 positions match TRBD2. The germline gives CDR1 SGHRS, CDR2 YFSETQ. The CDR3 runs 16 residues. Trimming removed 0 bases from V and 2 bases from J; junction bases left unmatched: 6. The CDR3 sequence: CASSLGPSGHTDTQYF. The CDR3 nucleotides read TGCGCCAGCAGCTTGGGGCCTAGCGGTCACACAGATACGCAGTATTTT.

This chain uses TRBV29-1 with TRBJ2-3, with TRBD2 identical over 13 bases. CDR1 is SQVTM, CDR2 ANQGSEA, per germline. V lost 6 bases and J lost 4; bases outside the gene matches: 7. There are 15 residues in the CDR3. CDR3 protein: CSVFGLAGAPDTQYF. CDR3 in DNA: TGCAGCGTCTTCGGACTAGCGGGAGCCCCAGATACGCAGTATTTT.

J is TRBJ2-1 and V is TRBV7-6; possibly TRBD1 for D (5 bases). Germline V CDR1 and CDR2: SGHVS, FNYEAQ. The CDR3 length is 13 residues. Between the trimmed V and J ends, which lost 5 bases and 8 bases, there was a span of 13 bases. This CDR3 reads CASSAPRAHEQFF. DNA for the CDR3: TGTGCCAGCAGCGCGCCCAGGGCCCATGAGCAGTTCTTC.

The gene calls are TRBV7-2 and TRBJ2-7; TRBD1 is a possible D gene (6 bases). CDR1 SGHTA and CDR2 FQGNSA come from the germline V gene. This CDR3 contains 14 residues. V lost 5 bases and J 3 bases, leaving 14 bases between the germline ends. In nucleotides, the CDR3 is TGTGCCAGCAGCCCGGGACACCACAACTACGAGCAGTACTTC. Protein product: CASSPGHHNYEQYF.

For the CDR3, the DNA is TGTGCCAGCAGTCCTCTGGACAGGGGGAGCGAGCAGTACTTC. Protein: CASSPLDRGSEQYF. The chain couples TRBV27 to TRBJ2-7; 10 bases are a match to TRBD1. This CDR3 contains 14 residues. Germline trimming cut 5 bases from V and 6 bases from J; bases unmatched to any gene: 7. Germline CDR1 and CDR2: MNHEY and SMNVEV (reference sequence).

V and J are TRBV5-1 and TRBJ2-2; no reliable D call. Germline CDR1 and CDR2: SGHRS and YFSETQ. V lost 2 bases and J lost 3, with 8 bases in between. The CDR3 runs to 14 residues. The CDR3 sequence is CASSFGGDTGELFF. The CDR3 DNA is TGCGCCAGCAGCTTCGGCGGCGACACCGGGGAGCTGTTTTTT.

This chain connects TRBV19 to TRBJ1-2; D is perhaps TRBD1 (5 bases). The CDR3 contains 15 residues. CDR1 and CDR2 from the germline V gene are LNHDA and SQIVND (reference sequence). V was shortened by 3 bases and J by 2 bases, with 13 bases between the two germline ends. CDR3 bases: TGTGCCAGTAGTATCCCCCTGGGGGGGAACTATGGCTACACCTTC. Residues: CASSIPLGGNYGYTF.

The V call is TRBV18, the J call TRBJ2-5; maybe TRBD1 (6 bases). The CDR3 extends over 15 amino acids. Germline V gene sequence: CDR1 KGHSH, CDR2 LQKENI. Trimming took off 3 bases at V and 0 bases at J, with 11 bases between the two ends. The CDR3 protein is CASSPRQADQETQYF. In DNA, the CDR3 is TGTGCCAGCTCACCCAGACAGGCAGACCAAGAGACCCAGTACTTC.

J is TRBJ2-3 and V is TRBV5-1, with D unclear. With 3 bases removed from V and 3 bases from J, the gap between germline ends came to 5 bases. This CDR3 region has 12 residues. Germline V gene lookup returns CDR1 SGHRS and CDR2 YFSETQ. CDR3 sequence: CASSWATDTQYF. CDR3 DNA: TGCGCCAGCAGCTGGGCAACAGATACGCAGTATTTT.

This sequence joins TRBV5-8 and TRBJ1-5; D gene unclear. The CDR3 has 14 amino acids. Trimming removed 3 bases from V and 5 bases from J, with 12 bases in between. Germline loops: CDR1 SGHTS, CDR2 YDEGEE. CDR3 residues: CASSSGKTYQPQHF. The CDR3 DNA follows: TGTGCCAGCAGCTCGGGAAAGACGTATCAGCCCCAGCATTTT.

The chain carries TRBV19 and TRBJ2-6, with 7 bases fitting TRBD1. J gave up 4 bases and V 5 bases, and 5 bases lay outside the gene matches. Germline CDR1 LNHDA, CDR2 SQIVND (reference sequence). The CDR3 has 15 residues. The CDR3 bases are TGTGCCAGTAGTCCGGACAGGTCCGGGGCCAACGTCCTGACTTTC. Translated, it gives CASSPDRSGANVLTF. Based on the CDR3 plus reference TRBV19 and TRBJ2-6, the full variable domain is DGGITQSPKYLFRKEGQNVTLSCEQNLNHDAMYWYRQDPGQGLRLIYYSQIVNDFQKGDIAEGYSVSREKKESFPLTVTSAQKNPTAFYLCASSPDRSGANVLTFGAGSRLTVL.

The chain employs TRBV6-4 and TRBJ2-3; 7 bases match TRBD2. This CDR3 region has 15 residues. V shed 2 bases, J shed 2 bases, and the junction held 4 bases outside the gene matches. Germline CDR1 is MRHNA and CDR2 is SNTAGT. DNA of the CDR3: TGTGCCAGCAGTGACGGGGGGGGAGCCACAGATACGCAGTATTTT. Protein sequence: CASSDGGGATDTQYF.

J is TRBJ2-2 and V is TRBV2; no firm D call. The CDR3 length is 15 residues. Germline CDR1 reads SNHLY; CDR2 reads FYNNEI. The V gene lost 3 bases and the J gene lost 6 bases, with 14 bases spanning the gap. The CDR3 DNA follows: TGTGCCAGCAGTGATGCGGCAGTGGCGCCCGGGGAGCTGTTTTTT. Encoded protein: CASSDAAVAPGELFF.

The V and J genes are TRBV10-2 and TRBJ2-7, with D possibly TRBD1 on 5 matching bases. Between the trimmed V and J ends, which lost 10 bases and 2 bases, there was a span of 15 bases. There are 13 residues in the CDR3. Germline lookup yields CDR1 WSHSY and CDR2 SAAADI. In DNA form, the CDR3 reads TGCGCCATACAGGACGGATTTACCTACGAGCAGTACTTC. Its protein is CAIQDGFTYEQYF.

V gene TRBV6-5 combines with J gene TRBJ2-7, with 11 nucleotides matching TRBD2. This CDR3 comprises 11 residues. The germline CDR1 and CDR2 sequences are MNHEY and SVGAGI. The junction had 4 bases not matched to a gene; V was cut back by 6 bases and J by 12 bases. Written as DNA, the CDR3 is TGTGCCAGCAGACTAGCGGGAGTGTGGTACTTC. Its translation is CASRLAGVWYF.